Listed here are 29 T cell receptor beta chains from one sample, sequenced in a study of T cells in Graves' hyperthyroidism and ophthalmopathy. The TCR beta CDR3 regions underwent amplification using RNA transcripts as the source. Primed by the HTBI set, a first-round RT-PCR was run on the TCR CDR3. MiXCR, applied by TCRdb to the multiplex PCR reads, yields one record per CDR3 protein. The sample gives about 400,000 distinct CDR3 sequences, around 15% of which show up once; 25% to 30% is in the top ten. Sequenced input: blood. All receptors derive from a man aged 45 to 65 with Graves' ophthalmopathy.

This clonotype was counted at least ten times. The chain combines TRBV11-3 with TRBJ1-2; TRBD1 matches at 8 bases. CDR1 SGHNT and CDR2 YENEEA come from the germline V gene. CDR3 length equals 14 residues. V dropped 5 bases and J dropped 8; count of bases not matched to a gene: 10. The CDR3 loop is CASSHGRTGSGYTF. CDR3 nucleotides: TGTGCCAGCAGCCATGGACGGACAGGGAGCGGCTACACCTTC.

The chain carries TRBV14 and TRBJ1-1, with D hard to call. V lost 0 bases, J lost 6 bases, and 8 bases lay in between. The V gene's germline CDR1 is SGHDN and CDR2 FVKESK. The CDR3 runs 13 residues. The CDR3 coding sequence is TGTGCCAGCAGCCAAGACCTCGATCCTGAAGCTTTCTTT. Its protein product is CASSQDLDPEAFF.

This clonotype occurred many times. This rearrangement joins TRBV20-1 to TRBJ2-1; D uncertain. Germline CDR1 and CDR2: DFQATT and SNEGSKA (reference sequence). The CDR3 consists of 15 residues. Trimming shortened V by 0 bases and J by 0 bases, and 9 bases separated the two germline ends. CDR3 nucleotides: TGCAGTGCTAGAGACGCCAGCAGCTCCTACAATGAGCAGTTCTTC. It is translated as CSARDASSSYNEQFF.

Concerning this clonotype itself: A read error may be the cause here, since a much bigger clone is one base away. The chain employs TRBV5-1 and TRBJ1-4; unclear D gene. The length of the CDR3 is 14 residues. The germline V gene encodes CDR1 SGHRS and CDR2 YFSETQ. The CDR3 loop reads CASSPTVTNEKLVF. Written as DNA, the CDR3 is TGCGCCAGCAGCCCGACGGTAACTAATGAAAAACTGGTTTTT. Full variable domain (rest looked up from reference TRBV5-1 and TRBJ1-4): KAGVTQTPRYLIKTRGQQVTLSCSPISGHRSVSWYQQTPGQGLQFLFEYFSETQRNKGNFPGRFSGRQFSNSRSEMNVSTLELGDSALYLCASSPTVTNEKLVFGSGTQLSVL.

This clonotype was seen a handful of times. The J gene is TRBJ2-7, the V gene TRBV9, with unresolved D. Trimming took 7 bases from V and 3 from J, leaving 8 bases between them. The CDR3 runs to 11 residues. Germline V gene data show CDR1 as SGDLS and CDR2 as YYNGEE. The CDR3 sequence is CASGLDYEQYF. The CDR3 bases are TGTGCCAGCGGGCTAGACTACGAGCAGTACTTC.

This chain connects TRBV6-1 to TRBJ2-2; D uncertain. This CDR3 region has 13 residues. Germline V gene lookup returns CDR1 MNHNS and CDR2 SASEGT. Trimming removed 5 bases at V and 4 bases at J, with 8 bases between. CDR3 residues: CASSKDLTGELFF. CDR3 in DNA: TGTGCCAGCAGTAAGGACCTCACCGGGGAGCTGTTTTTT.

With respect to this clonotype: This likely reflects a read error, since a far larger clone is one base away. The V and J genes are TRBV5-1 and TRBJ2-7, with 7 bases lining up with TRBD1. CDR3 length: 13 residues. Germline CDR1 SGHRS, CDR2 YFSETQ. The ends lost 0 bases at V and 8 bases at J; junction bases unmatched: 5. The CDR3 DNA sequence: TGCGCCAGCAGCTTGGGACAGGGCTCCAAGCAGTACTTC. This translates into CASSLGQGSKQYF. Supplemented by reference TRBV5-1 and TRBJ2-7, the full variable domain reads KAGVTQTPRYLIKTRGQQVTLSCSPISGHRSVSWYQQTPGQGLQFLFEYFSETQRNKGNFPGRFSGRQFSNSRSEMNVSTLELGDSALYLCASSLGQGSKQYFGPGTRLTVT.

V usage is TRBV4-1 and J usage is TRBJ2-5; unclear D gene. Trimming left V 0 bases short and J 5 bases short, with 13 bases between. Germline CDR1 and CDR2: MGHRA and YSYEKL. The CDR3 runs 15 residues. This CDR3 reads CASSQELRSWETQYF. CDR3 DNA sequence: TGCGCCAGCAGCCAAGAGCTTAGGAGTTGGGAGACCCAGTACTTC.

V is TRBV25-1 and J is TRBJ1-4, with D possibly being TRBD1 (6 bases). The V gene lost 4 bases and the J gene lost 12 bases, with 15 bases spanning the gap. The CDR3 is 13 residues long. Germline CDR1 reads MGHDK; CDR2 reads SYGVNS. The CDR3 bases are TGTGCCAGCAGTGGGGGGGGCGAGGCGGAACTGTTTTTT. Translation: CASSGGGEAELFF.

Ten or more counts support this clonotype. The chain uses TRBV28 and TRBJ2-5, with TRBD1 matching over 10 bases. CDR1 is MDHEN, CDR2 SYDVKM, per germline. The V gene end was trimmed by 1 base and the J gene end by 2 bases; junction bases not matched to a gene: 1. The CDR3 has 15 residues. In DNA, the CDR3 is TGTGCCAGCAGTTTATCGGGACAGGGGCAAGAGACCCAGTACTTC. The encoded protein is CASSLSGQGQETQYF.

This clonotype has ten or more counts. J is TRBJ2-7 and V is TRBV20-1; TRBD2 matches at 7 bases. J was trimmed by 6 bases and V by 6 bases; bases with no gene match: 14. Germline-derived CDR1 and CDR2 are DFQATT and SNEGSKA (reference sequence). The CDR3 sequence is 14 residues long. CDR3 bases: TGCAGTGCCTCACCTCTAGCGGCGAGGGGCGAGCAGTACTTC. Amino acids: CSASPLAARGEQYF.

This clonotype appeared a few times. The CDR3 bases are TGTGCCAGCAGCCCGACAGGGCTATATGGCTACACCTTC. Translated: CASSPTGLYGYTF. V and J are TRBV3-1 and TRBJ1-2; TRBD1 matches at 7 bases. V shed 4 bases and J 5 bases; nucleotides not matched to a gene: 4. CDR1 is LGHDT, CDR2 YNNKEL, per germline (reference sequence). The CDR3 runs 13 residues.

In its sample, this clonotype was seen many times. V and J are TRBV28 and TRBJ2-3, with 10 positions matching TRBD2. Per the germline V gene, CDR1 is MDHEN and CDR2 is SYDVKM. The CDR3 consists of 17 residues. Trimming took 11 bases from V and 6 from J; bases not matched to a gene: 20. CDR3 DNA sequence: TGTGCCGCAAATACCCCGTCCAGCGGGAGGGCCCGGGATACGCAGTATTTT. This sequence encodes CAANTPSSGRARDTQYF. The whole variable domain, filled in from reference TRBV28 and TRBJ2-3, reads DVKVTQSSRYLVKRTGEKVFLECVQDMDHENMFWYRQDPGLGLRLIYFSYDVKMKEKGDIPEGYSVSREKKERFSLILESASTNQTSMYLCAANTPSSGRARDTQYFGPGTRLTVL.

This rearrangement joins TRBV20-1 to TRBJ2-5; weak D call: TRBD2 (6 bases). The CDR3 runs 11 residues. V gave up 1 base and J gave up 13 bases, with 13 bases separating them. CDR1 and CDR2 from the germline V gene are DFQATT and SNEGSKA (reference sequence). This chain's CDR3 is CSARVAGSPYF. Written as DNA, the CDR3 is TGCAGTGCTAGAGTCGCCGGGAGCCCGTACTTC.

This clonotype was found many times. The chain recombines TRBV12-3 or TRBV12-4 with TRBJ2-1; TRBD2 is a possible D gene (6 bases). CDR3 size: 14 residues. Trimming shortened V by 3 bases and J by 9 bases, and 15 bases separated the two germline ends. The CDR3 loop reads CASSLAGSVVEQFF. CDR3 sequence (DNA): TGTGCCAGCAGTTTGGCCGGGAGTGTTGTTGAGCAGTTCTTC.

As for this clonotype: This may be a read error, as it is one base from a much larger clone. The chain joins TRBV29-1 to TRBJ2-3; 10 positions match TRBD2. V trimming: 6 bases; J trimming: 4 bases; junction bases outside the gene matches: 7. This CDR3 has 14 residues. Germline V gene data show CDR1 as SQVTM and CDR2 as ANQGSEA. CDR3 sequence: CSVGLAVVSDTQYF. CDR3 bases: TGCAGCGTAGGACTAGCGGTAGTCTCAGATACGCAGTATTTT.

This clonotype has at least ten counts. The V call is TRBV6-1, the J call TRBJ1-2; 8 positions agree with TRBD1. The junction had 11 bases not matched to a gene; V was cut back by 5 bases and J by 3 bases. CDR3 length equals 16 residues. CDR1 MNHNS and CDR2 SASEGT come from the germline V gene. CDR3 coding DNA: TGTGCCAGCAGTTTCGACGACAGGGGTCGAGACTATGGCTACACCTTC. The encoded protein is CASSFDDRGRDYGYTF.

This clonotype was detected many times. The gene calls are TRBV20-1 and TRBJ2-1, with 8 bases aligning to TRBD2. This CDR3 has 13 residues. V lost 5 bases to trimming and J lost 6 bases; unmatched junction nucleotides: 6. CDR1 DFQATT and CDR2 SNEGSKA come from the germline V gene (reference sequence). The chain's CDR3 is CSAEPGLVNEQFF. The CDR3 DNA sequence: TGCAGTGCTGAACCGGGACTAGTCAATGAGCAGTTCTTC.

This clonotype was counted a single time. J is TRBJ2-6 and V is TRBV6-1; D not certain. The CDR3 is made up of 16 amino acids. The germline V gene has CDR1 MNHNS and CDR2 SASEGT. V gave up 5 bases and J gave up 2 bases, with 13 bases separating them. CDR3 sequence: CASSPRRAAGANVLTF. As DNA, the CDR3 is TGTGCCAGCAGTCCTAGACGGGCCGCTGGGGCCAACGTCCTGACTTTC.

This clonotype was seen ten or more times. The chain is built from TRBV12-3 or TRBV12-4 and TRBJ2-7; D may match TRBD1 or TRBD2 (5 bases each). Trimming stripped 3 bases from V and 4 bases from J, with 25 bases between. The CDR3 runs 18 residues. As DNA, the CDR3 is TGTGCCAGCAGTTTGAGGGCCGGGACCCCCGGCCCATTTTACGAGCAGTACTTC. Its protein is CASSLRAGTPGPFYEQYF.

This clonotype came up a few times. The chain is built from TRBV6-1 and TRBJ2-7; TRBD1 agrees at 12 bases. Germline assignment: CDR1 MNHNS and CDR2 SASEGT. The length of the CDR3 is 19 residues. The trim removed 4 bases at V and 4 bases at J, leaving 17 bases unmatched. The CDR3 region has the DNA TGTGCCAGCAGTGGGGGACAGGGGGCTTTGTCGGCCTCCATGTACGAGCAGTACTTC. Protein: CASSGGQGALSASMYEQYF.

The chain uses TRBV9 and TRBJ2-1, with TRBD2 matching 9 bases. Germline V lookup: CDR1 SGDLS, CDR2 YYNGEE. The CDR3 length is 15 residues. With V trimmed by 0 bases and J by 9 bases, 7 bases remained unmatched. In DNA, the CDR3 is TGTGCCAGCAGCGTAGTGGTAGCGGGAGTCGCTGAGCAGTTCTTC. Translated, it gives CASSVVVAGVAEQFF.

The chain is built from TRBV28 and TRBJ1-6; the D gene is possibly TRBD1 (5 bases). CDR3 length: 13 amino acids. Germline CDR1 reads MDHEN; CDR2 reads SYDVKM. Trimming took off 1 base at V and 9 bases at J, with 7 bases between the two ends. As DNA, the CDR3 is TGTGCCAGCAGTTTATCAGGGATTTCACCCCTCCACTTT. Translating it yields CASSLSGISPLHF.

Many counts were recorded for this clonotype. The chain uses TRBV12-5 and TRBJ2-1, with TRBD2 matching 8 bases. J was trimmed by 1 base and V by 6 bases; bases with no gene match: 5. The germline V gene encodes CDR1 LGHNT and CDR2 FRNRAP. The CDR3 consists of 15 residues. The CDR3 is CASGDGRVSYNEQFF. The CDR3 bases are TGTGCTAGTGGAGACGGGAGGGTTTCCTACAATGAGCAGTTCTTC.

This clonotype was observed many times. This chain joins TRBV24-1 and TRBJ2-3, with D tentatively TRBD2 (5 bases). The germline CDR1 and CDR2 sequences are KGHDR and SFDVKD. Trimming took 4 bases from V and 2 from J, leaving 12 bases between them. The length of the CDR3 is 15 residues. CDR3 region: CATSDAGSYTDTQYF. The CDR3 DNA reads TGTGCCACCAGTGACGCTGGGAGCTACACAGATACGCAGTATTTT.

This clonotype was counted between two and nine times. The chain combines TRBV7-2 with TRBJ1-4; tentatively, D is TRBD1 (5 bases). Germline V gives CDR1 SGHTA, CDR2 FQGNSA. The CDR3 extends over 16 amino acids. V was trimmed by 1 base and J by 10 bases, leaving 19 bases between them. CDR3 sequence: CASSLDVGRSRGKLFF. The CDR3 DNA follows: TGTGCCAGCAGCTTAGATGTAGGACGATCAAGGGGAAAACTGTTTTTT.

In its sample, this clonotype was seen many times. V usage is TRBV5-1 and J usage is TRBJ1-4; no definite D call. V was clipped by 2 bases and J by 0 bases, with 8 bases between them. The germline V gene encodes CDR1 SGHRS and CDR2 YFSETQ. CDR3 length: 15 amino acids. CDR3 sequence (DNA): TGCGCCAGCAGCTTAACTGTTGCAACTAATGAAAAACTGTTTTTT. The encoded protein is CASSLTVATNEKLFF.

This clonotype has more than one count but fewer than ten. The junction differs from germline at one of its ends, possibly a read error. The V and J genes are TRBV12-3 or TRBV12-4 and TRBJ2-1; possibly TRBD2 for D (6 bases). This CDR3 spans 14 amino acids. Here the CDR3 reads CASSISGAYNKQFF. The CDR3 DNA reads TGTGCCAGCAGTATTAGCGGAGCCTACAATAAGCAGTTCTTC.

In the case of this clonotype: A much larger clone sits a single nucleotide away, making a read error possible. The CDR3 DNA reads TGTGCCGGCAGCTGGGACGGCCGGGTAGAGCAGTACTTC. It yields the protein CAGSWDGRVEQYF. The chain couples TRBV5-5 to TRBJ2-7, with D possibly being TRBD1 or TRBD2 (5 bases each). This CDR3 region has 13 residues. Per the germline V gene, CDR1 is SGHKS and CDR2 is YYEKEE (reference sequence).